This TCR beta chain comes out of a study of blood T cell repertoires in COVID-19. On the study more broadly: Sites across the United States, Italy and Spain contributed samples from acute and convalescent COVID-19. From T cells, B-cell-depleted T cells, or PBMCs came the material, which was cDNA or gDNA.

The CDR3 sequence is 15 residues long. CDR1 and CDR2 from the germline V gene are SGHRS and YFSETQ. With 1 base clipped from V and 15 bases from J, the junction kept 14 bases outside the gene matches. This clone was picked up one time. In the study's own analysis: The authors estimated nucleated cell counts from reference gene primer amplification. Profiling relied on immunoSEQ multiplex PCR, and the TCRdb table lists in-frame clones only, not all of them. Clone size and V and J calls were adopted from that table, with D and trimming inferred from the DNA. The sample yields some 120,000 clones, 70% to 90% seen once.

V is TRBV5-1 and J is TRBJ2-1; 9 bases map to TRBD2. Sample: peripheral blood. This receptor was taken from a woman aged 45-59 years with active or convalescent COVID-19. The CDR3 DNA sequence: TGCGCCAGCAGCTTGTCCCGGCGGGAGGGCTCCCGCTCGTTCTTC. Translating gives CASSLSRREGSRSFF.